This T cell receptor beta chain was sequenced for a study of long-term antiretroviral therapy in people with HIV (dated by TCRdb to the early 2020s). Turning to the overall study: Collection of the earliest samples took place about a decade ahead of the 2015 WHO recommendation for immediate ART, at a time when ART was typically delayed until CD4 counts fell. A retrospective serial study tested whether ART initiation and durable HIV suppression were associated with changes in peripheral blood TRB repertoire composition and diversity. A total of about 200 cryopreserved PBMC samples were contributed to the cohort by 30 adults with confirmed HIV infection, with samples collected serially over a mean of approximately six years (range 1-12). Among the approximately 30 participants with HIV, ten to eleven were female. No cross-contamination during QIAcube processing was seen in test extractions of a monoclonal T-cell line run alongside around 31 polyclonal samples. What the authors observed across the whole study: Because pre-ART samples had limited cell numbers, profiling was done on unsorted PBMC rather than on sorted CD4+ and CD8+ T cells. A significant increase in TRB diversity was found to be associated with ART initiation, although TRB diversity was observed to remain significantly below that of transplant donor controls even after long-term ART. Owing to limited PBMC availability, only the TCR beta chain was sequenced, without alpha chain pairing. At every time point, the repertoire was dominated by expanded TRB clones first identified before ART initiation, although this dominance fluctuated and, in many PLHIV, declined after ART. Compared with controls, HIV repertoires had narrower CDR3 length ranges, and the network structure pointed to an antigen-experienced repertoire that shifted only slightly toward naive after ART. The samples span the years 2004 to 2017, and the ART regimens used may be less effective than current regimens. Inferences about post-ART repertoire changes are limited because no data were available on ART adherence, viral resistance or therapy changes.

To be included, a participant needed at least one PBMC sample from before ART initiation plus at least two post-ART samples. Every participant with HIV received treatment in the United States of America. Before DNA extraction, cryopreserved samples of about 0.95-10 million PBMC were thawed and then washed. At the time of the earliest PBMC sample for each participant with HIV, ages ranged from about 20 to 54 years. Each participant contributed PBMC samples from 1-4 timepoints before ART initiation and 2-8 timepoints after ART initiation, with a median of 7 samples. Serial HIV viral load, CD4+ T-cell count, ART history and demographic data were obtained for every participant. Genomic DNA was extracted from unsorted PBMC with a Qiagen kit on a QIAcube, with processing performed in batches of 12 samples. Note on this clone: The antigen this receptor binds is unknown. Per-base quality was not reported, and no clone a single base away is much larger than it.

Based on the germline V gene, the CDR1 and CDR2 sequences are SGHRS and YFSETQ. Between the V and J ends, shortened by 0 bases and 8 bases respectively, the junction contains 8 bases. From the cysteine through the phenylalanine, the CDR3 covers 12 amino acids. The only DNA kept is the CDR3, 36 bases in frame from the first base. The immunoSEQ hsTCRB v3.0 assay was used at survey level resolution to sequence the TRB variable region. TRB sequencing targeted a depth of roughly 40,000-55,000 T-cell genomes per sample. Pooled TRB libraries were sequenced on an Illumina MiSeq with a v3 150-cycle kit. On the study's bioinformatics: Repertoire analysis ran in R within a reproducible Nextflow workflow covering QC, data transformation and analysis. LymphoSeq2, an R package for AIRR-Seq data exploration, was used to implement custom analyses. A few samples that yielded fewer than 5000 total TRB sequences were excluded, so that about 200 HIV repertoires were analyzed. Among the 170 to 200 retained HIV repertoires, 55 to 60 were collected before ART initiation and 120 to 130 after ART initiation. Each repertoire was downsampled to 5000 TRB nucleotide sequences, and summary statistics were averaged across 100 downsampling iterations. Only TRB sequences with CDR3 regions of at least seven amino acids were retained for analysis. Diversity was measured with a Shannon entropy-derived clonality score and the Gini coefficient. In the repertoire networks, any two of the top 5000 CDR3 amino acid sequences were connected whenever the two sequences differed by an edit distance of one. GLIPH2 predicted antigen specificity groups and MHC restriction for TRB CDR3 amino acid sequences. To flag known associations with CMV, EBV, HIV or tissue antigens, CDR3 amino acid sequences were compared against VDJdb and McPAS-TCR. Pre-ART, post-ART and control groups were compared with Wilcoxon signed-rank tests and Holm-Bonferroni correction. TCRdb obtained this table from immuneACCESS and retained in-frame rearrangements with V and J assigned. These tables miss some clones; where compared with another copy, unresolved V genes account for less than half of the shortfall, and the remainder is unexplained. From that table come the V and J calls and clone size; the DNA was used to work out D and trimming. The sample table contains about 43,000 clones; only one count was recorded for 94% of them. Roughly 2.1% of the sample comes from the top ten.

The sequenced sample was unsorted PBMCs, obtained roughly 9.4 years after starting antiretroviral therapy. The V gene is TRBV5-1 and the J gene is TRBJ1-2; no D gene can be assigned with confidence. This clonotype originated in a man younger than 40 with HIV. This receptor has the CDR3 CASSLDTDGYTF. Here is the DNA: TGCGCCAGCAGCTTGGATACAGACGGCTACACCTTC. Reference TRBV5-1 and TRBJ1-2 genes cover what lies past the CDR3, so the full variable domain is KAGVTQTPRYLIKTRGQQVTLSCSPISGHRSVSWYQQTPGQGLQFLFEYFSETQRNKGNFPGRFSGRQFSNSRSEMNVSTLELGDSALYLCASSLDTDGYTFGSGTRLTVV.